The rows below give T cell receptor beta chains drawn from one sample of a study of identical twins. MiXCR, applied by TCRdb to the 5' RACE reads, yields one record per CDR3 protein. The table has fewer than 250,000 distinct CDR3 sequences, approximately 6.8% seen once; the top ten hold roughly 5.4%. In addition, the sample was reused for a study of yellow fever vaccine responses in identical twins.

Sequenced sample: CD8+ T cells sorted from blood. These receptors all come from a woman younger than 35 in good health. The conserved cysteine and the conserved F or W are not part of the CDR3 here.

TRBV5-6	TRBJ2-7	10	ASSPGVREQY
TRBV7-8	TRBJ2-1	11	ASSRGTADEQF
TRBV3-1	TRBJ1-2	13	ASSQDLRVNYGYT
TRBV28	TRBJ2-1	12	ASSLTTGGNEQF
TRBV27	TRBJ2-3	12	ASSRGPSTDTQY
TRBV27	TRBJ1-1	13	ASIPGQGARSEAF
TRBV7-3	TRBJ2-7	11	ASSLGDGYEQY
TRBV6-5	TRBJ2-2	16	ASSYSVPGPLNGGELF
TRBV29-1	TRBJ2-5	11	SVEDLPQETQY
TRBV27	TRBJ2-2	13	ASVTGPANTGELF
TRBV27	TRBJ2-1	14	ASTLTGGVDYNEQF